This entry describes one T cell receptor beta chain. In the original analysis: Amplification of reference gene primers provided the estimated nucleated cell counts. TCRdb's table, derived via immunoSEQ multiplex PCR, lists solely in-frame clones and lacks some. That table is the source of V, J and clone size, and D and trimming were worked out from the DNA. This table has a few hundred thousand clones, roughly nine tenths appearing once. These data belong to a study of blood T cell repertoires in COVID-19. Turning to the study itself: The United States, Italy and Spain provided the acute and convalescent COVID-19 samples. PBMCs, B-cell-depleted T cells, or T cells were the source of the cDNA or gDNA that made up the material.

Germline loops: CDR1 SGHAT, CDR2 FQNNGV. This CDR3 is built from 14 residues. The V gene lost 3 bases and the J gene lost 7 bases, with 10 bases spanning the gap. The source is a man between 18 and 35 years old with active or convalescent COVID-19. Sequenced: peripheral blood. The chain has TRBV11-2 and TRBJ1-6; D is perhaps TRBD1 (5 bases). The chain's CDR3 is CASSFDRINSPLHF. The CDR3 DNA reads TGTGCCAGCAGCTTTGACAGAATAAATTCACCCCTCCACTTT.